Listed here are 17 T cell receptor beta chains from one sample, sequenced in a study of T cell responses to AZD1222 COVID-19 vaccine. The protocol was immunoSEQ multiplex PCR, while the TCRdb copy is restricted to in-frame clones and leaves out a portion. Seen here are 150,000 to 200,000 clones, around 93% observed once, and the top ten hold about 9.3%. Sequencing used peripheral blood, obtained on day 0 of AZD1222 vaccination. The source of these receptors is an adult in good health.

The CDR3 DNA is TGTGCCAGCAGTTACTCGACGGGAGAGCAGTACTTC. This codes for CASSYSTGEQYF. This chain joins TRBV6-5 and TRBJ2-7, with D possibly being TRBD2 (5 bases). The CDR3 has 12 amino acids. With 0 bases removed from V and 7 bases from J, the gap between germline ends came to 7 bases. The germline CDR1 and CDR2 sequences are MNHEY and SVGAGI.

The CDR3 nucleotides are TGTGCCAGCAGTTTAGGGGGGGGGCAGACGTTTCCCTACGAGCAGTACTTC. Amino acids: CASSLGGGQTFPYEQYF. The chain is built from TRBV28 and TRBJ2-7, with D maybe TRBD2 (7 bases). CDR1 is MDHEN, CDR2 SYDVKM, per germline. CDR3 size: 17 residues. V lost 2 bases, J lost 2 bases, and 19 bases lay in between.

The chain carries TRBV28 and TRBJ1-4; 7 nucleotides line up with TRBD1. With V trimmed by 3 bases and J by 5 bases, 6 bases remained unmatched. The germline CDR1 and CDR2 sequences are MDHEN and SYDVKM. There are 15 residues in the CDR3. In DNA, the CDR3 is TGTGCCAGCAGTTTGAGACAGGGTTGGAATGAAAAACTGTTTTTT. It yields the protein CASSLRQGWNEKLFF.

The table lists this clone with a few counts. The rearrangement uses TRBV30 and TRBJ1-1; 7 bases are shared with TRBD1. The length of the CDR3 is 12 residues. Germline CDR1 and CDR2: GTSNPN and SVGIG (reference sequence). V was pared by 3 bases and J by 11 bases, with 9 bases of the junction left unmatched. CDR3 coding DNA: TGTGCCTGGAGCCGACAGGGCGTGAATGCTTTCTTT. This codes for CAWSRQGVNAFF.

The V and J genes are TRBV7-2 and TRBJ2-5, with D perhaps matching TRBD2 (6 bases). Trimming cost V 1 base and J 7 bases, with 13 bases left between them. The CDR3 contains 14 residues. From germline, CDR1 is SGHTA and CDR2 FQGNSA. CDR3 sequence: CASSLDGRMVTQYF. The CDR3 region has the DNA TGTGCCAGCAGCTTAGACGGGAGAATGGTGACCCAGTACTTC.

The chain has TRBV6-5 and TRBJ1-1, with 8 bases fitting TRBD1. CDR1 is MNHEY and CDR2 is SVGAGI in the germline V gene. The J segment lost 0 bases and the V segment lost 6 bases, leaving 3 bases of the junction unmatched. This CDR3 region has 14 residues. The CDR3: CASRSTGVNTEAFF. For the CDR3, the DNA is TGTGCCAGCAGGTCGACAGGGGTGAACACTGAAGCTTTCTTT.

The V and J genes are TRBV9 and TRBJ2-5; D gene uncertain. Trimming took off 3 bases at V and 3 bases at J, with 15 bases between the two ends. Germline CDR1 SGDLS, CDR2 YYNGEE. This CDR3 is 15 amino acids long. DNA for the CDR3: TGTGCCAGCAGCGCGTACGGGCAGGCAAAAGAGACCCAGTACTTC. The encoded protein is CASSAYGQAKETQYF. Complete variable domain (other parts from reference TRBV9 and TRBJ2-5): DSGVTQTPKHLITATGQRVTLRCSPRSGDLSVYWYQQSLDQGLQFLIQYYNGEERAKGNILERFSAQQFPDLHSELNLSSLELGDSALYFCASSAYGQAKETQYFGPGTRLLVL.

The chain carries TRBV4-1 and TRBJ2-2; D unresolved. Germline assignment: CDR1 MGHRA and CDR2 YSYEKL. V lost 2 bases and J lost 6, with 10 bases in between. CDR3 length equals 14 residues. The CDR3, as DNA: TGCGCCAGCAGCCAACCGGTTGTCTCCGGGGAGCTGTTTTTT. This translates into CASSQPVVSGELFF.

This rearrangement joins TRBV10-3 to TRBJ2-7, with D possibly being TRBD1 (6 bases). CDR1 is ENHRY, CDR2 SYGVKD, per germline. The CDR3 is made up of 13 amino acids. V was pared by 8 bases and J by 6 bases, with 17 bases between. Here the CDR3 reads CAIALGHISEQYF. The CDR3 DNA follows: TGTGCCATCGCCCTGGGACACATAAGCGAGCAGTACTTC.

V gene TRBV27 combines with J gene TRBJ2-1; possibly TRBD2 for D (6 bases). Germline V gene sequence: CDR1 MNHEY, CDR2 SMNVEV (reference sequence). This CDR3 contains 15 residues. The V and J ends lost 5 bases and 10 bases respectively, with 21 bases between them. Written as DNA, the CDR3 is TGTGCCAGCAGTGCAACCGGCCCTCGGGGGAGCGAGCAGTTCTTC. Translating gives CASSATGPRGSEQFF.

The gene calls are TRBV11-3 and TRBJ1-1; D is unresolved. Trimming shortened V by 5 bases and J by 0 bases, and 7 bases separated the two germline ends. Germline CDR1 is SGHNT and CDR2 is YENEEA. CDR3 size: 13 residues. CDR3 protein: CASSAFMNTEAFF. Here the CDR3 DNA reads TGTGCCAGCAGCGCCTTCATGAACACTGAAGCTTTCTTT. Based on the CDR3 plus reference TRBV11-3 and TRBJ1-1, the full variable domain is EAGVVQSPRYKIIEKKQPVAFWCNPISGHNTLYWYLQNLGQGPELLIRYENEEAVDDSQLPKDRFSAERLKGVDSTLKIQPAELGDSAVYLCASSAFMNTEAFFGQGTRLTVV.

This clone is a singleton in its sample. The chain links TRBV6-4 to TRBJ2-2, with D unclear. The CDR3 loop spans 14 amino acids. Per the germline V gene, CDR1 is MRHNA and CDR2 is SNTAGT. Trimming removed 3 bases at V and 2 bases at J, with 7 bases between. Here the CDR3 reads CASSEAANTGELFF. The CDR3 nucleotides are TGTGCCAGCAGTGAGGCAGCTAACACCGGGGAGCTGTTTTTT.

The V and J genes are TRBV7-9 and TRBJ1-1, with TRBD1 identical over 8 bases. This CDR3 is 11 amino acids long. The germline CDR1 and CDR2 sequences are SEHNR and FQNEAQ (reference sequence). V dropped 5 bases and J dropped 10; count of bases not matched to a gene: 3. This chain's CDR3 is CASSVDRGAFF. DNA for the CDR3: TGTGCCAGCAGCGTCGACAGGGGAGCTTTCTTT.

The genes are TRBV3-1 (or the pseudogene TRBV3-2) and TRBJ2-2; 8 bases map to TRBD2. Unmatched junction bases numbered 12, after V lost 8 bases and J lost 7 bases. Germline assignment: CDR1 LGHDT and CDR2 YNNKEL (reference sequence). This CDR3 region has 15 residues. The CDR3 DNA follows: TGTGCCAGCTCCCCGTTGGAGCGGGAGATCGGGGAGCTGTTTTTT. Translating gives CASSPLEREIGELFF.

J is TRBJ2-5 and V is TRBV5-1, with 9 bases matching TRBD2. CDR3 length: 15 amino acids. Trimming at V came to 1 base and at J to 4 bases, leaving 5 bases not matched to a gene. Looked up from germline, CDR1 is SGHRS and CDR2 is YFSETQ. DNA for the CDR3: TGCGCCAGCAGCTTGTCGGCGGGAGGGCCAGAGACCCAGTACTTC. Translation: CASSLSAGGPETQYF. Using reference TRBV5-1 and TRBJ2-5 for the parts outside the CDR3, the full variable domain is KAGVTQTPRYLIKTRGQQVTLSCSPISGHRSVSWYQQTPGQGLQFLFEYFSETQRNKGNFPGRFSGRQFSNSRSEMNVSTLELGDSALYLCASSLSAGGPETQYFGPGTRLLVL.

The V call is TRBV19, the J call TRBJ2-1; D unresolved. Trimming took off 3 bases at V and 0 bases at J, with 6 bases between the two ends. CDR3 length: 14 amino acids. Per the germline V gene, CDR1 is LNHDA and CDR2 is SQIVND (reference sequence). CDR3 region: CASSISSSYNEQFF. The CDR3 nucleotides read TGTGCCAGTAGTATTTCCAGCTCCTACAATGAGCAGTTCTTC.

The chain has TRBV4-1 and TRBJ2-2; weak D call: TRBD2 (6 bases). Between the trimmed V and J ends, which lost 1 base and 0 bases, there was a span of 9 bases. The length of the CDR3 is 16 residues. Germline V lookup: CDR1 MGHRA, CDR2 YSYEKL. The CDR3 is CASSQGSSANTGELFF. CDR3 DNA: TGCGCCAGCAGCCAAGGGTCTAGCGCGAACACCGGGGAGCTGTTTTTT.